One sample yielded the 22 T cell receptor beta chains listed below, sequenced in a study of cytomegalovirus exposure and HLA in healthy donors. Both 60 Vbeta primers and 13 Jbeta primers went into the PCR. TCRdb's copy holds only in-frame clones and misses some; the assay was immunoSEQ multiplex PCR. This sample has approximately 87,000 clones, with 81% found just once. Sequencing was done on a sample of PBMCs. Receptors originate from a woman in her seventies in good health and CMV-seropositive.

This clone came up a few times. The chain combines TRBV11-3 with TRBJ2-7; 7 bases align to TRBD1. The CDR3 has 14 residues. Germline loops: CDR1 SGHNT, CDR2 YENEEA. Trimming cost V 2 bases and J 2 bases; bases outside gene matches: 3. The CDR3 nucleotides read TGTGCCAGCAGCTTATGGGACAGTCCCTACGAGCAGTACTTC. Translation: CASSLWDSPYEQYF. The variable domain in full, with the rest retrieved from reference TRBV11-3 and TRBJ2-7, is EAGVVQSPRYKIIEKKQPVAFWCNPISGHNTLYWYLQNLGQGPELLIRYENEEAVDDSQLPKDRFSAERLKGVDSTLKIQPAELGDSAVYLCASSLWDSPYEQYFGPGTRLTVT.

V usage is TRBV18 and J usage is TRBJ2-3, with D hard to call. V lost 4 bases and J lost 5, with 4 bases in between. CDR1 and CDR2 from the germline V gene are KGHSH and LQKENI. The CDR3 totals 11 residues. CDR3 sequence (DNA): TGTGCCAGCTCACGCGGAGATACGCAGTATTTT. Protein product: CASSRGDTQYF.

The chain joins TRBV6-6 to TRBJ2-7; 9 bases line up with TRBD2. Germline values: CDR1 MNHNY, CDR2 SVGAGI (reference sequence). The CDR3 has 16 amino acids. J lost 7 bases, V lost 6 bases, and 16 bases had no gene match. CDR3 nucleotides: TGTGCCAGCAGCCCAAGGGCGGCGGGAGGGTCCGGGGAGCAGTACTTC. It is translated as CASSPRAAGGSGEQYF.

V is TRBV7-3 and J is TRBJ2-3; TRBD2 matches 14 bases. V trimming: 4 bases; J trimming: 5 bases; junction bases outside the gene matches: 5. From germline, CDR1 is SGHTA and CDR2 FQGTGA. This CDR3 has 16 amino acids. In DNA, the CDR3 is TGTGCCAGCAGCTCGGGACTAGCGGGAGCCGTAGATACGCAGTATTTT. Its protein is CASSSGLAGAVDTQYF. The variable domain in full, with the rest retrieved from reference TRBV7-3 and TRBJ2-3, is GAGVSQTPSNKVTEKGKYVELRCDPISGHTALYWYRQSLGQGPEFLIYFQGTGAADDSGLPNDRFFAVRPEGSVSTLKIQRTERGDSAVYLCASSSGLAGAVDTQYFGPGTRLTVL.

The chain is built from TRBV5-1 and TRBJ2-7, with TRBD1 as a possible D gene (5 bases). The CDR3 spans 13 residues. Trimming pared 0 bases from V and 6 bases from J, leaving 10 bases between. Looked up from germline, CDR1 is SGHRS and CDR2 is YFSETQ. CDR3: CASSLGQGGEQYF. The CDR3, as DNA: TGCGCCAGCAGCTTGGGGCAGGGCGGCGAGCAGTACTTC.

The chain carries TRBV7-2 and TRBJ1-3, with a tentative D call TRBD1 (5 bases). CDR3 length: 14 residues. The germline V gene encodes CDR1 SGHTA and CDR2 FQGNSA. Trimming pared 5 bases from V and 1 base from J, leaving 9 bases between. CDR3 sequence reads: CASSGRASGNTIYF. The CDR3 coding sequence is TGTGCCAGCAGCGGCAGGGCGTCTGGAAACACCATATATTTT.

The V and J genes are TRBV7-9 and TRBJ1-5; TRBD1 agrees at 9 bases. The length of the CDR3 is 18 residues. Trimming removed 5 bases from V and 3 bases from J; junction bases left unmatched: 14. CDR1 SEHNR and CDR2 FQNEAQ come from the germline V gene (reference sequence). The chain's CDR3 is CASSRELLGQGLNQPQHF. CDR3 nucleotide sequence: TGTGCCAGCAGCCGTGAGCTTTTGGGACAGGGACTCAATCAGCCCCAGCATTTT.

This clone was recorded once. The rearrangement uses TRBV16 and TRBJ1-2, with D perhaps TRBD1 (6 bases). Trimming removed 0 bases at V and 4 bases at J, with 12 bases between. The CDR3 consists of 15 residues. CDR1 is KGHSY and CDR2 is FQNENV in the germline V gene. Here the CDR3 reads CASSQSMGTIYGYTF. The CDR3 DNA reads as TGTGCCAGCAGCCAATCAATGGGGACAATCTATGGCTACACCTTC.

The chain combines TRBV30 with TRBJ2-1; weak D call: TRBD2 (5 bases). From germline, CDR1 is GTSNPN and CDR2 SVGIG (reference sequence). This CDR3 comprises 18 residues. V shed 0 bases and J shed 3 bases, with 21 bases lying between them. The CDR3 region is CAWSVSLLSSRLYNEQFF. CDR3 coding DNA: TGTGCCTGGAGTGTGTCCCTTCTTTCTAGCAGGCTCTACAATGAGCAGTTCTTC. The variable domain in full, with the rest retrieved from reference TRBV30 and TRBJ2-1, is SQTIHQWPATLVQPVGSPLSLECTVEGTSNPNLYWYRQAAGRGLQLLFYSVGIGQISSEVPQNLSASRPQDRQFILSSKKLLLSDSGFYLCAWSVSLLSSRLYNEQFFGPGTRLTVL.

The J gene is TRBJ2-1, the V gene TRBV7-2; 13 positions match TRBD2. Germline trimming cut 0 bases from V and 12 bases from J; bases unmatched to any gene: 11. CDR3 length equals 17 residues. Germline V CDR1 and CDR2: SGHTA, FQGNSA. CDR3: CASSLAGLAGVNEGQFF. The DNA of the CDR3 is TGTGCCAGCAGCTTAGCCGGACTAGCGGGGGTCAATGAAGGGCAGTTCTTC.

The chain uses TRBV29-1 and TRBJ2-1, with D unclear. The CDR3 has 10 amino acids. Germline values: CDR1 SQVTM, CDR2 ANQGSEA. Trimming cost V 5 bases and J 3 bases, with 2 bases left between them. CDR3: CSVYYNEQFF. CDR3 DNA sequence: TGCAGCGTTTACTACAATGAGCAGTTCTTC.

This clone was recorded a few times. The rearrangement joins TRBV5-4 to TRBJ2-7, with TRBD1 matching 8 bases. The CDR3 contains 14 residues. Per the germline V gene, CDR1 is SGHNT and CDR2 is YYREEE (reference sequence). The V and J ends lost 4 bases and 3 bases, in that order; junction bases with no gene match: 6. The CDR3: CASSPIDRGYEQYF. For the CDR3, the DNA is TGTGCCAGCAGCCCTATTGACAGGGGCTACGAGCAGTACTTC.

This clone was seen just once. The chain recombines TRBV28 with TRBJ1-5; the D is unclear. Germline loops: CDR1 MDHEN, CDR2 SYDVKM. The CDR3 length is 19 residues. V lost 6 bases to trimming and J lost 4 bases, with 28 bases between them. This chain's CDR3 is CASSPALHRVGLTNQPQHF. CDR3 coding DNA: TGTGCCAGCAGCCCGGCTTTGCATCGCGTGGGCCTTACTAATCAGCCCCAGCATTTT.

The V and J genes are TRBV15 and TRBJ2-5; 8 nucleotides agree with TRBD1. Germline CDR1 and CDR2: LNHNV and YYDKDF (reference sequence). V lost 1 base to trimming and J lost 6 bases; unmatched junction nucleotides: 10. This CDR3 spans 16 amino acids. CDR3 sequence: CATSRGFGQGTKTQYF. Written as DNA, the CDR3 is TGTGCCACCAGCAGAGGATTTGGACAGGGTACGAAGACCCAGTACTTC.

In DNA, the CDR3 is TGTGCCAGCAGTTTATACAGGACGAATAGCAATCAGCCCCAGCATTTT. Protein: CASSLYRTNSNQPQHF. The chain joins TRBV28 to TRBJ1-5; weak D call: TRBD1 (5 bases). This CDR3 has 16 amino acids. Germline loops: CDR1 MDHEN, CDR2 SYDVKM. Trimming removed 1 base at V and 0 bases at J, with 10 bases between.

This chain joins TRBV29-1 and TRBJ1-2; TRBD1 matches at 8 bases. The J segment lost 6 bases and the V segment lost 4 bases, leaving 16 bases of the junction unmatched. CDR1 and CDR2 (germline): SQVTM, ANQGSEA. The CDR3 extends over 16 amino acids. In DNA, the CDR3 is TGCAGCGTTGCGGGGGATCTAGGGCGGACAGGGCATGGCTACACCTTC. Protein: CSVAGDLGRTGHGYTF.

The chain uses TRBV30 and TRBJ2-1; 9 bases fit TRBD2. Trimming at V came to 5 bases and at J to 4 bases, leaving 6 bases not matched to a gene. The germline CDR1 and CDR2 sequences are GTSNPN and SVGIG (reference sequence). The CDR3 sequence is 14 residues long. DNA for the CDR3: TGTGCCTGGGGGCGGAGCGGGAGGTACAATGAGCAGTTCTTC. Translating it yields CAWGRSGRYNEQFF.

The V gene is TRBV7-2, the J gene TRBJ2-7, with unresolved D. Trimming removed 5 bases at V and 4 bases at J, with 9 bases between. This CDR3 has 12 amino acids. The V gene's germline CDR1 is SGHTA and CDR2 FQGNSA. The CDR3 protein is CASSDLFYEQYF. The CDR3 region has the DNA TGTGCCAGCAGCGACTTATTTTACGAGCAGTACTTC.

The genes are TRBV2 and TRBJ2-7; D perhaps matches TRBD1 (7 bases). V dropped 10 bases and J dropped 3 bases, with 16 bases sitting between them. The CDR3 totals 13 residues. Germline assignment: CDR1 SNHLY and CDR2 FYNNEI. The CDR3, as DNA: TGTGCCACAAAGACAGGGAGGAGCTACGAGCAGTACTTC. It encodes CATKTGRSYEQYF.

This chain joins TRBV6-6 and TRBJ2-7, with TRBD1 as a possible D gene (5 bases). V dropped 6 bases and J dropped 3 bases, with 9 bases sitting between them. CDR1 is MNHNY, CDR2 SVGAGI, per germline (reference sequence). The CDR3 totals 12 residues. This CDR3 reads CASRNQGYEQYF. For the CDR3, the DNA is TGTGCCAGCAGGAACCAGGGCTACGAGCAGTACTTC.

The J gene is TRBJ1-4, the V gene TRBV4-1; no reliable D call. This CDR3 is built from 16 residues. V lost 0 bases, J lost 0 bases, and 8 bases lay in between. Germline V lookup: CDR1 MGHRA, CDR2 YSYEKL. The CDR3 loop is CASSQDVTATNEKLFF. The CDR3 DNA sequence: TGCGCCAGCAGCCAAGATGTCACTGCAACTAATGAAAAACTGTTTTTT.

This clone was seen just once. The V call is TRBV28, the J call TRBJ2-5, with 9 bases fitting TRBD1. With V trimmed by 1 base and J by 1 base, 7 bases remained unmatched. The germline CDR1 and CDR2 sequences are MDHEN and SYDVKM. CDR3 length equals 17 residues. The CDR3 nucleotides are TGTGCCAGCAGTTTATTAGGGACAGGGTCCCGCCAAGAGACCCAGTACTTC. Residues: CASSLLGTGSRQETQYF. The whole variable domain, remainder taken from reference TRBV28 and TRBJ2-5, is DVKVTQSSRYLVKRTGEKVFLECVQDMDHENMFWYRQDPGLGLRLIYFSYDVKMKEKGDIPEGYSVSREKKERFSLILESASTNQTSMYLCASSLLGTGSRQETQYFGPGTRLLVL.